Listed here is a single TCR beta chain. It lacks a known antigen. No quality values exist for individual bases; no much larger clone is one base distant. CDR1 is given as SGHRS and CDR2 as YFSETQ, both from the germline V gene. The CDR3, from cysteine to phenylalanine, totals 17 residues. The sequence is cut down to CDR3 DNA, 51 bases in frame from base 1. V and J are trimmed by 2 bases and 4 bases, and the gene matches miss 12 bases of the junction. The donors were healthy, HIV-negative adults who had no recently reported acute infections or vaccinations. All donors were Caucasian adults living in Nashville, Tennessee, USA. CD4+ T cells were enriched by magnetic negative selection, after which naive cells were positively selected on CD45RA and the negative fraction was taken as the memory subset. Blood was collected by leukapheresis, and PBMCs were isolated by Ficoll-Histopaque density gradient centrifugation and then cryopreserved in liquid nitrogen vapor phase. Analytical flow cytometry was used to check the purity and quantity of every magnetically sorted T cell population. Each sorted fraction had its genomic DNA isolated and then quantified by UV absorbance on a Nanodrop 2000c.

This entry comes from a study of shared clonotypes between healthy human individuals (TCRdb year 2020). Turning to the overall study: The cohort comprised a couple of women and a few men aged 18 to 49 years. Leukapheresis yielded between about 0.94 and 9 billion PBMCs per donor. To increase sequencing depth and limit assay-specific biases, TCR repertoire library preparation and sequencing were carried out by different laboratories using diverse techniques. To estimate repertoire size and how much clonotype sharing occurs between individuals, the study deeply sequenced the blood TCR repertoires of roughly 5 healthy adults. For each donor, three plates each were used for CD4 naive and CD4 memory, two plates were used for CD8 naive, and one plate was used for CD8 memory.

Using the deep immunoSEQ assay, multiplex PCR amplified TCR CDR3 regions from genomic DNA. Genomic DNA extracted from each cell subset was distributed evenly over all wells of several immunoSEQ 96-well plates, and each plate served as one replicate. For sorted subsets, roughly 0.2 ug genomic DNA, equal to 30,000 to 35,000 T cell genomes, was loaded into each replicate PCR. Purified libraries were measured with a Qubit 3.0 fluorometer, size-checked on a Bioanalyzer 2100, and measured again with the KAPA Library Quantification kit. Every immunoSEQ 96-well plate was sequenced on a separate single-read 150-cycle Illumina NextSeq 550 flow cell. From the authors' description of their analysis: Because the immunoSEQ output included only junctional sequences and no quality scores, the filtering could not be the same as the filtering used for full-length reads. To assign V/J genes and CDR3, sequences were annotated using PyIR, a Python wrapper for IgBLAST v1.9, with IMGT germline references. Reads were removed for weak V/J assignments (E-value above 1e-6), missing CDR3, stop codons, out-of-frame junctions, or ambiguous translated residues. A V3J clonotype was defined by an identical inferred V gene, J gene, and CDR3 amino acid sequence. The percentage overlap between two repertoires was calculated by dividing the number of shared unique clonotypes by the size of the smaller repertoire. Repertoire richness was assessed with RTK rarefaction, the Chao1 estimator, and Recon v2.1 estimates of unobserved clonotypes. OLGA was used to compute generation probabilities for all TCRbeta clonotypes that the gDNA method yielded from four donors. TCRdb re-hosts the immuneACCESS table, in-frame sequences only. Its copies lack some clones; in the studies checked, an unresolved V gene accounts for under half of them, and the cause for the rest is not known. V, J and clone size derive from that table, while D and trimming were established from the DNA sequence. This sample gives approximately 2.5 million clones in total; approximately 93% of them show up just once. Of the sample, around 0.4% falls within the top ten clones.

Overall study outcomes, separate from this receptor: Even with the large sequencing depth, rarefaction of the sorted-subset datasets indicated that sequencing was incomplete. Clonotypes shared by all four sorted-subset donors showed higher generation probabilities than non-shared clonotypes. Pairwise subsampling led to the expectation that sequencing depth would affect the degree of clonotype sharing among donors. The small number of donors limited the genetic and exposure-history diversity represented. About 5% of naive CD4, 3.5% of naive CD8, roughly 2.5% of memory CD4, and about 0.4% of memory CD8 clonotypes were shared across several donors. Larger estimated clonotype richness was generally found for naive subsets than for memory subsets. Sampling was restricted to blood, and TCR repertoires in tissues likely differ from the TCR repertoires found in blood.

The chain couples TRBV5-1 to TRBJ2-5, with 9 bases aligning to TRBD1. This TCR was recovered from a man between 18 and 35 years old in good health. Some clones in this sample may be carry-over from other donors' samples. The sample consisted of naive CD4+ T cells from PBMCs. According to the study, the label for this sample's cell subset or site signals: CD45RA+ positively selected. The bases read TGCGCCAGCAGCTTCTCCGGGACAGGGCTTTATCGAGAGACCCAGTACTTC. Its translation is CASSFSGTGLYRETQYF.